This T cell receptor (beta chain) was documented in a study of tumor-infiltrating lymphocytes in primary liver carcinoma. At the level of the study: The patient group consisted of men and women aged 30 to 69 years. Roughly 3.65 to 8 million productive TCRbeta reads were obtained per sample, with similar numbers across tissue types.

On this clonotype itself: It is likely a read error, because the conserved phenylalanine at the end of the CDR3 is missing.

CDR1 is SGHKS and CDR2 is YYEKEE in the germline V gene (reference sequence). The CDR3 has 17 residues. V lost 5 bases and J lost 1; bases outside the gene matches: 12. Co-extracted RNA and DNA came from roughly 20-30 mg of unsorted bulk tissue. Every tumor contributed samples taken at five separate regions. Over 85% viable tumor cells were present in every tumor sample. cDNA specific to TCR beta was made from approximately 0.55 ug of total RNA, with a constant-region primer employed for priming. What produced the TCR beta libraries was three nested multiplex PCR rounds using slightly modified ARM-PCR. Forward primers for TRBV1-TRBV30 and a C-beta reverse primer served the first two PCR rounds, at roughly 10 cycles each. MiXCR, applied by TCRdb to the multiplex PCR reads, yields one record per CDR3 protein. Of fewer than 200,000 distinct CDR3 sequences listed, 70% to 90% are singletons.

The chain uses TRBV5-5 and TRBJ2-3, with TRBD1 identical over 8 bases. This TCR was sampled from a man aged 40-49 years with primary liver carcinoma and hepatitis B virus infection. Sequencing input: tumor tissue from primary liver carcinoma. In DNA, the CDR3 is TGTGCCAGCAGTTTGCTTCAGGGGGCGGTACGCACAGATACGCAGTATATT. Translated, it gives CASSLLQGAVRTDTQYI.